The present TCR beta chain was sequenced within a study of T cell responses to AZD1222 COVID-19 vaccine. CDR1 is SGHKS and CDR2 is YYEKEE in the germline V gene (reference sequence). The CDR3 loop spans 15 amino acids. V was shortened by 1 base and J by 4 bases, with 12 bases between the two germline ends. On this clone itself: Its antigen is unidentified.

Using immunoSEQ multiplex PCR, the repertoire was profiled, and TCRdb retains in-frame clones only, with some absent. This table has about 100,000 clones, around 87% appearing once. Notes on the study in general: The breadth and depth of Spike-specific TCRs increased once two AZD1222 doses had been given. Dominant CD4 TCR responses targeted spike regions 160-218 and 743-854.

The chain has TRBV5-5 and TRBJ1-3; no firm D call. This specimen was peripheral blood, taken on day 0 of AZD1222 vaccination. The receptor's source is an adult in good health. The chain's CDR3 is CASSLSVGGGNTIYF. CDR3 nucleotide sequence: TGTGCCAGCAGCTTGTCGGTAGGAGGGGGAAACACCATATATTTT.